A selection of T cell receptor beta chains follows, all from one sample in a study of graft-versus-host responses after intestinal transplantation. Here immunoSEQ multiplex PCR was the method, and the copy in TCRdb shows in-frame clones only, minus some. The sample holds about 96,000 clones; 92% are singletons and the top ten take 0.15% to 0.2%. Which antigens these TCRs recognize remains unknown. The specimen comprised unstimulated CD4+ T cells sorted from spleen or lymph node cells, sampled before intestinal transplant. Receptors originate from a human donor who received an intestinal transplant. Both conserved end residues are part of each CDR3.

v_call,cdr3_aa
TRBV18,CASSPEQPNSPLHF
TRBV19,CASSKGLGTYGYTF
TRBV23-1,CASSQRDRGPDTQYF
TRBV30,CAWSTDSAYNEQFF
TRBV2,CASKEYSTTHSEAFF
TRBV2,CASGRGPYEQYF
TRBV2,CASKRAGSTDTQYF
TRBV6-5,CASSYQREGPLWGLFF
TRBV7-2,CASSLGSGLLLGNEQFF
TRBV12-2,CASRLARGQGCTQLNPYEQYF
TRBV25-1,CASSPRISRGSNEQFF
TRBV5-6,CASSQRGGYGEQFF
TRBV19,CASSMLDSLAGELFF
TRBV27,CASTGFGAGNTIYF
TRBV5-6,CASIAIRTSETDTQYF